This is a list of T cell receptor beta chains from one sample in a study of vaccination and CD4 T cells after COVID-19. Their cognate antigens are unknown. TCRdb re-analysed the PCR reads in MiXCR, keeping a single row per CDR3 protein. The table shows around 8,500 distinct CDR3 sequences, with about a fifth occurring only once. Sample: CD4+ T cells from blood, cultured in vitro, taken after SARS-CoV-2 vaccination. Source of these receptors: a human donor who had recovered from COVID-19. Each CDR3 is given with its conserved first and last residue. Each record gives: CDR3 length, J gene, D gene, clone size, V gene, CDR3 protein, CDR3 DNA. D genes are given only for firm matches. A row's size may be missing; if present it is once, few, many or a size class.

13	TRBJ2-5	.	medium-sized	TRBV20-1	CSASRPGEETQYF	TGCAGTGCTAGTCGTCCGGGCGAAGAGACCCAGTACTTC
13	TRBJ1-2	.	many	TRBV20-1	CSAAPGRHYGYTF	TGCAGTGCCGCGCCGGGACGGCACTATGGCTACACCTTC
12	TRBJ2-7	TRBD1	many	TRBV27	CASSPRTGEQYF	TGTGCCAGCAGTCCCCGGACAGGGGAGCAGTACTTC
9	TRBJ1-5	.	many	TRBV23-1	CASRHPQHF	TGCGCCAGCAGACACCCCCAGCATTTT
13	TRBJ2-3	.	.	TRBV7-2	CASSLTITDTQYF	TGTGCCAGCAGCTTGACTATCACAGATACGCAGTATTTT
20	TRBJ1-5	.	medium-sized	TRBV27	CASSLRGGPVMGVGNQPQHF	TGTGCCAGCAGTTTAAGGGGGGGTCCGGTGATGGGAGTGGGCAATCAGCCCCAGCATTTT
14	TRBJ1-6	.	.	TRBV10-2	CASSVRGSHSPLHF	TGCGCCAGCAGTGTCAGGGGAAGCCATTCACCCCTCCACTTT
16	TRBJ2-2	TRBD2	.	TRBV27	CASSFAGATSTGELFF	TGTGCCAGCAGTTTCGCGGGAGCGACTTCCACCGGGGAGCTGTTTTTT
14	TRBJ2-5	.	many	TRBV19	CASSLDSVGETQYF	TGTGCCAGTAGCCTGGACTCAGTAGGGGAGACCCAGTACTTC
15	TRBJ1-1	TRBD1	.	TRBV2	CASRGTGGALTEAFF	TGTGCCAGCAGGGGGACAGGGGGCGCGCTCACTGAAGCTTTCTTT
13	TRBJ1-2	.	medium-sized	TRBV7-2	CASSLNSPRRYTF	TGTGCCAGCAGCCTCAACAGCCCACGTCGCTACACCTTC
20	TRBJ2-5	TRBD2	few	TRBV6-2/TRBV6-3	CASSYDEGLTSAWYQETQYF	TGTGCCAGCAGTTACGATGAGGGACTGACTAGCGCTTGGTATCAAGAGACCCAGTACTTC
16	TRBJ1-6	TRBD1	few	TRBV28	CASSSARTGYNSPLHF	TGTGCCAGCAGTTCAGCCCGGACAGGGTATAATTCACCCCTCCACTTT
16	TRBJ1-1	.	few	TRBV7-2	CASSLRRRGVNTEAFF	TGTGCCAGCAGCTTAAGGCGGCGGGGAGTGAACACTGAAGCTTTCTTT
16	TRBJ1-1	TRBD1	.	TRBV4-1	CASSHYPTGERTEAFF	TGCGCCAGCAGCCATTACCCGACAGGGGAGAGAACTGAAGCTTTCTTT
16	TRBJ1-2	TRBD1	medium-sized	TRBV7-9	CASSLGGQGAIMDYTF	TGTGCCAGCAGCTTAGGGGGACAGGGGGCGATCATGGACTACACCTTC
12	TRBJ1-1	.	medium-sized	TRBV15	CATSRSDTEAFF	TGTGCCACCAGCAGATCGGACACTGAAGCTTTCTTT
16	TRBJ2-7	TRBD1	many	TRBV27	CASSYLGTGASYEQYF	TGTGCCAGCAGTTACCTCGGGACAGGTGCCTCCTACGAGCAGTACTTC
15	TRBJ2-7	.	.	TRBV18	CASSPGTLSSYEQYF	TGTGCCAGCTCACCGGGGACACTAAGCTCCTACGAGCAGTACTTC
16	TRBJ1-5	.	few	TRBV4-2	CASSQVVGLGNQPQHF	TGTGCCAGCAGCCAAGTGGTAGGATTGGGTAATCAGCCCCAGCATTTT
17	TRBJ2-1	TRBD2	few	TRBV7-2	CASSLVPSGGDLNEQFF	TGTGCCAGCAGCTTAGTCCCCAGCGGGGGGGACCTCAATGAGCAGTTCTTC
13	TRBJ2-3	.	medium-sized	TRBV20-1	CSADGRGADTQYF	TGCAGTGCTGACGGTAGGGGGGCAGATACGCAGTATTTT
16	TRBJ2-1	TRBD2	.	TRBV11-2	CASSLVTAGGFSEQFF	TGTGCCAGCAGCTTAGTTACAGCGGGAGGGTTTAGTGAGCAGTTCTTC
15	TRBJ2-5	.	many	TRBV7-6	CASSLAHSRQETQYF	TGTGCCAGCAGCTTAGCTCATAGCAGACAAGAGACCCAGTACTTC
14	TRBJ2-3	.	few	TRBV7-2	CASSLANRRDTQYF	TGTGCCAGCAGCTTAGCCAATCGACGGGATACGCAGTATTTT
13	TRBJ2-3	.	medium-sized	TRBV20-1	CSARGTTTDTQYF	TGCAGTGCTAGGGGGACAACCACAGATACGCAGTATTTT
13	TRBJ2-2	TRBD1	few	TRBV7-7	CASSSTGPGELFF	TGTGCTAGCAGCTCGACAGGGCCCGGGGAGCTGTTTTTT
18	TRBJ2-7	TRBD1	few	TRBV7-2	CASTRTGLSLSTTYEQYF	TGTGCCAGCACAAGGACAGGTCTCTCTCTAAGCACCACCTACGAGCAGTACTTC